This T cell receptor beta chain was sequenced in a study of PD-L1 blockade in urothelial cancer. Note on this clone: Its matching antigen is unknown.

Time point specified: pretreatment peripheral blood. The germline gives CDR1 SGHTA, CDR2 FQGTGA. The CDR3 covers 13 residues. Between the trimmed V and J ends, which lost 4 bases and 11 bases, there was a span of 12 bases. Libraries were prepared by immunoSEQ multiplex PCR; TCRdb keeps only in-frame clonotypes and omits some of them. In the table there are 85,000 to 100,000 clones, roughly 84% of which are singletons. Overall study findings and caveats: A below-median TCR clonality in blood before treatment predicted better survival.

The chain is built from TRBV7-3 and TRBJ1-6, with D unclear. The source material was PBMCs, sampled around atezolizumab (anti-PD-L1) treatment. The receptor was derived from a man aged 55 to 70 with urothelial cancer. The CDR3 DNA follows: TGTGCCAGCAGCTCTCAGGCGGGAACACCCCTCCACTTT. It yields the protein CASSSQAGTPLHF.